A single sample is the source of the 32 T cell receptor beta chains below, sequenced in a study of T cells after yellow fever vaccination. TCRdb redid the calling of the 5' RACE reads with MiXCR, one entry per CDR3 protein. This sample has approximately 85,000 distinct CDR3 sequences, with about 14% found just once. The source material was CD8+ T cells not binding an NS4B(214-222) dextramer, sorted from PBMCs, sampled approximately 20 days after the first yellow fever vaccination. All receptors come from a man aged 18 to 30 who received the YFV17D yellow fever vaccine.

The chain is built from TRBV14 and TRBJ2-5; D gene uncertain. This CDR3 comprises 14 residues. Trimming shortened V by 2 bases and J by 5 bases, and 12 bases separated the two germline ends. CDR1 is SGHDN, CDR2 FVKESK, per germline. CDR3 in DNA: TGTGCCAGCAGCCAACTGGGCCGGCAGGAGACCCAGTACTTC. Translated, it gives CASSQLGRQETQYF.

This clonotype has just a few counts. The chain employs TRBV15 and TRBJ1-1, with TRBD1 matching 7 bases. Germline trimming cut 3 bases from V and 3 bases from J; bases unmatched to any gene: 4. The CDR3 runs 14 residues. Germline values: CDR1 LNHNV, CDR2 YYDKDF (reference sequence). CDR3 DNA: TGTGCCACCAGCAGTGACAGGGTCCACACTGAAGCTTTCTTT. The encoded protein is CATSSDRVHTEAFF.

This clonotype has a handful of counts. The V gene is TRBV12-5, the J gene TRBJ1-1; TRBD1 matches at 12 bases. Germline V lookup: CDR1 LGHNT, CDR2 FRNRAP. The CDR3 has 16 residues. Trimming at V came to 3 bases and at J to 3 bases, leaving 5 bases not matched to a gene. The CDR3 bases are TGTGCTAGTGGTTTCGGGACAGGGGGCGCCTACACTGAAGCTTTCTTT. It is translated as CASGFGTGGAYTEAFF.

The chain uses TRBV12-3 or TRBV12-4 and TRBJ2-7, with 7 bases fitting TRBD1. V dropped 2 bases and J dropped 5; count of bases not matched to a gene: 6. The length of the CDR3 is 14 residues. Here the CDR3 DNA reads TGTGCCAGCAGTTTAACCAGGGGGTTTGACGAGCAGTACTTC. Translating it yields CASSLTRGFDEQYF.

V usage is TRBV29-1 and J usage is TRBJ1-3; D unclear. CDR1 and CDR2 from the germline V gene are SQVTM and ANQGSEA. V was pared by 6 bases and J by 7 bases, with 19 bases between. CDR3 length: 14 residues. The CDR3 loop is CSVRRRGSGNTIYF. The CDR3 DNA reads TGCAGCGTCCGGCGCCGGGGAAGCGGGAACACCATATATTTT.

This sequence joins TRBV5-1 and TRBJ1-1, with D maybe TRBD1 (6 bases). Germline-derived CDR1 and CDR2 are SGHRS and YFSETQ. This CDR3 comprises 16 residues. V shed 4 bases and J shed 8 bases, with 24 bases lying between them. Here the CDR3 reads CASSPRGVGGHDEAFF. DNA of the CDR3: TGCGCCAGCAGCCCCCGTGGCGTCGGGGGACATGACGAAGCTTTCTTT.

The V and J genes are TRBV3-1 and TRBJ2-3; D may be TRBD2 (5 bases). This CDR3 comprises 17 residues. Trimming removed 4 bases from V and 1 base from J, with 18 bases in between. Germline values: CDR1 LGHDT, CDR2 YNNKEL (reference sequence). CDR3 nucleotide sequence: TGTGCCAGCAGCCCAGATGAAGGACTCCCTCGCACAGATACGCAGTATTTT. This gives the protein CASSPDEGLPRTDTQYF.

In this sample, this clonotype turned up a few times. The chain has TRBV10-3 and TRBJ2-2; D call uncertain. Per the germline V gene, CDR1 is ENHRY and CDR2 is SYGVKD. This CDR3 comprises 12 residues. V was clipped by 10 bases and J by 5 bases, with 11 bases between them. The CDR3 DNA reads as TGTGCCACCACTTCGGAGACCGGGGAGCTGTTTTTT. Encoded protein: CATTSETGELFF.

This clonotype was picked up a small number of times. The genes are TRBV4-2 and TRBJ2-1, with D maybe TRBD2 (6 bases). Germline CDR1 and CDR2: LGHNA and YNFKEQ. The CDR3 contains 13 residues. V lost 1 base, J lost 6 bases, and 7 bases lay in between. CDR3 in DNA: TGTGCCAGCAGCCAAGGACTAGGCAATGAGCAGTTCTTC. The encoded protein is CASSQGLGNEQFF.

This clonotype was seen a handful of times. The genes are TRBV6-1 and TRBJ1-5; 9 bases are shared with TRBD1. With 4 bases clipped from V and 3 bases from J, the junction kept 4 bases outside the gene matches. Germline V gives CDR1 MNHNS, CDR2 SASEGT. This CDR3 has 15 residues. The CDR3, as DNA: TGTGCCAGCAGTGCAGGGACAGGGCCCAATCAGCCCCAGCATTTT. Its protein product is CASSAGTGPNQPQHF.

The chain is built from TRBV6-5 and TRBJ2-7; TRBD1 matches 7 bases. Per germline, CDR1 MNHEY and CDR2 SVGAGI. The V and J ends lost 4 bases and 1 base, in that order; junction bases with no gene match: 4. This CDR3 spans 14 amino acids. CDR3 DNA sequence: TGTGCCAGCAGTTTTGGGGACAGTTCCTACGAGCAGTACTTC. Protein sequence: CASSFGDSSYEQYF.

V usage is TRBV27 and J usage is TRBJ2-5; D is possibly TRBD1 or TRBD2 (7 bases each). The CDR3 consists of 15 residues. Germline lookup yields CDR1 MNHEY and CDR2 SMNVEV (reference sequence). V lost 3 bases and J lost 2, with 13 bases in between. CDR3 sequence reads: CASSLSQGGQETQYF. DNA for the CDR3: TGTGCCAGCAGTTTGAGCCAGGGGGGGCAAGAGACCCAGTACTTC.

The chain is built from TRBV19 and TRBJ2-1; D not certain. The CDR3 sequence is 13 residues long. Per the germline V gene, CDR1 is LNHDA and CDR2 is SQIVND (reference sequence). Between the trimmed V and J ends, which lost 4 bases and 9 bases, there was a span of 13 bases. CDR3 amino acids: CASSNYPASEQFF. CDR3 coding DNA: TGTGCCAGTAGTAATTACCCCGCGAGTGAGCAGTTCTTC.

The sample holds a few counts of this clonotype. The rearrangement uses TRBV12-3 or TRBV12-4 and TRBJ2-1; perhaps TRBD2 as D (6 bases). The CDR3 is 15 residues long. The V gene lost 7 bases and the J gene lost 8 bases, with 21 bases spanning the gap. CDR3 sequence reads: CASTPPREPVDEQFF. The DNA for the CDR3 is TGTGCCAGCACGCCTCCCCGGGAGCCGGTGGATGAGCAGTTCTTC.

The genes are TRBV6-5 and TRBJ1-1; no clear D gene. Germline assignment: CDR1 MNHEY and CDR2 SVGAGI. This CDR3 comprises 15 residues. The V and J ends lost 4 bases and 4 bases respectively, with 16 bases between them. In DNA form, the CDR3 reads TGTGCCAGCAGTTCTAAGCGACATCAGAGCACTGAAGCTTTCTTT. Protein sequence: CASSSKRHQSTEAFF.

This clonotype was seen a handful of times. CDR3 coding DNA: TGTGCCAGCTCCCAAAAGAACAATGAGCAGTTCTTC. Translation: CASSQKNNEQFF. This sequence joins TRBV2 and TRBJ2-1; unclear D gene. Trimming shortened V by 8 bases and J by 5 bases, and 10 bases separated the two germline ends. From germline, CDR1 is SNHLY and CDR2 FYNNEI. The length of the CDR3 is 12 residues.

The chain recombines TRBV4-3 with TRBJ2-6; D perhaps matches TRBD2 (6 bases). V lost 1 base and J lost 4, with 14 bases in between. CDR1 and CDR2 from the germline V gene are LGHNA and YSLEER. The CDR3 consists of 17 residues. CDR3 amino acids: CASSQVPGGDGANVLTF. The CDR3 DNA sequence: TGCGCCAGCAGCCAAGTACCTGGAGGGGACGGGGCCAACGTCCTGACTTTC.

This clonotype was picked up a small number of times. The chain has TRBV6-2 or TRBV6-3 and TRBJ1-5; a weak D match, TRBD1 (5 bases). Trimming shortened V by 8 bases and J by 5 bases, and 13 bases separated the two germline ends. Germline V gene sequence: CDR1 MNHEY, CDR2 SVGEGT. CDR3 length: 13 residues. CDR3 nucleotide sequence: TGTGCCAGCGGTCCAGGGTTTTATCAGCCCCAGCATTTT. Protein product: CASGPGFYQPQHF.

The CDR3 nucleotides are TGTGCCAGCAGTTCCCATTCTTCTAAGAAATACTCCTACGAGCAGTACGTC. Translating gives CASSSHSSKKYSYEQYV. This sequence joins TRBV6-2 or TRBV6-3 and TRBJ2-7; D ambiguous. Germline V lookup: CDR1 MNHEY, CDR2 SVGEGT. The CDR3 is made up of 17 amino acids. Trimming removed 4 bases at V and 0 bases at J, with 19 bases between.

This clonotype was counted between two and nine times. V usage is TRBV20-1 and J usage is TRBJ2-7, with D possibly being TRBD1 or TRBD2 (5 bases each). Germline CDR1 reads DFQATT; CDR2 reads SNEGSKA (reference sequence). Between the trimmed V and J ends, which lost 6 bases and 4 bases, there was a span of 13 bases. This CDR3 is built from 12 residues. The CDR3 reads CSASGTSYEQYV. The DNA of the CDR3 is TGCAGTGCCAGTGGGACCTCGTACGAGCAGTACGTC.

The chain has TRBV20-1 and TRBJ2-7, with D unresolved. The CDR3 spans 14 residues. Germline lookup yields CDR1 DFQATT and CDR2 SNEGSKA (reference sequence). V lost 0 bases and J lost 0, with 9 bases in between. The DNA for the CDR3 is TGCAGTGCTAGAGAAAGAAAAAGCTCCTACGAGCAGTACTTC. The encoded protein is CSARERKSSYEQYF.

The J gene is TRBJ1-5, the V gene TRBV6-2 or TRBV6-3; D is ambiguous. The germline V gene encodes CDR1 MNHEY and CDR2 SVGEGT. V gave up 5 bases and J gave up 2 bases, with 4 bases separating them. CDR3 size: 12 residues. The CDR3 here is CASSQRNQPQHF. In DNA form, the CDR3 reads TGTGCCAGCAGTCAACGCAATCAGCCCCAGCATTTT.

Details on this clonotype: The junction departs from germline at one end; a sequencing error may be responsible. The chain recombines TRBV11-2 with TRBJ2-3, with no clear D. CDR3 size: 16 residues. CDR1 is SGHAT, CDR2 FQNNGV, per germline. CDR3 nucleotides: TGTGTCAGCAGCTGGCCTATGGCCCCTCGCGCTAATACGCAGTATTTT. Protein sequence: CVSSWPMAPRANTQYF.

This chain connects TRBV7-2 to TRBJ1-2; TRBD1 might be the D (6 bases). CDR1 and CDR2 from the germline V gene are SGHTA and FQGNSA. The CDR3 extends over 15 amino acids. V lost 5 bases and J 4 bases, leaving 17 bases between the germline ends. CDR3 in DNA: TGTGCCAGCAGCACTACGTCTCAGGGGACCTATGGCTACACCTTC. Its translation: CASSTTSQGTYGYTF. Together with reference TRBV7-2 and TRBJ1-2, the CDR3 gives the full variable domain: GAGVSQSPSNKVTEKGKDVELRCDPISGHTALYWYRQSLGQGLEFLIYFQGNSAPDKSGLPSDRFSAERTGGSVSTLTIQRTQQEDSAVYLCASSTTSQGTYGYTFGSGTRLTVV.

A few counts support this clonotype. The chain combines TRBV6-2 or TRBV6-3 with TRBJ2-5; 9 nucleotides align to TRBD2. V was pared by 4 bases and J by 0 bases, with 6 bases of the junction left unmatched. CDR1 and CDR2 from the germline V gene are MNHEY and SVGEGT. The CDR3 spans 16 residues. The CDR3 coding sequence is TGTGCCAGCAGTTCTGGGCTAGCGGGGTACCAAGAGACCCAGTACTTC. Translating gives CASSSGLAGYQETQYF.

This clonotype showed up just a few times. The rearrangement uses TRBV4-3 and TRBJ1-2; a possible D gene is TRBD1 (6 bases). Per the germline V gene, CDR1 is LGHNA and CDR2 is YSLEER. The CDR3 length is 18 residues. The germline V and J ends were trimmed by 0 bases and 4 bases, with 21 bases remaining between them. The CDR3 bases are TGCGCCAGCAGCCAAGAACTGGGACATCAGGGTTCCGCCTATGGCTACACCTTC. Translating gives CASSQELGHQGSAYGYTF.

This clonotype was detected only a few times. The rearrangement uses TRBV29-1 and TRBJ2-1; D not resolved. V lost 8 bases to trimming and J lost 3 bases, with 14 bases between them. Germline V CDR1 and CDR2: SQVTM, ANQGSEA. This CDR3 region has 13 residues. Written as DNA, the CDR3 is TGCAGCTCTGGCGCAGTAGACTACAATGAGCAGTTCTTC. This encodes CSSGAVDYNEQFF.

The table lists this clonotype with a few counts. J is TRBJ1-5 and V is TRBV7-8; D remains unclear. CDR3 length: 15 amino acids. Looked up from germline, CDR1 is SGHVS and CDR2 is FQNEAQ. Trimming took off 5 bases at V and 3 bases at J, with 14 bases between the two ends. The CDR3, as DNA: TGTGCCAGCAGCCCTCGGTCCTCAGTCAATCAGCCCCAGCATTTT. It specifies CASSPRSSVNQPQHF.

The chain's CDR3 is CASSQTGGGQETQYF. DNA for the CDR3: TGTGCCAGCAGCCAAACGGGGGGAGGGCAAGAGACCCAGTACTTC. This chain joins TRBV7-6 and TRBJ2-5; 7 bases agree with TRBD2. CDR1 is SGHVS, CDR2 FNYEAQ, per germline. Trimming took 5 bases from V and 2 from J; bases not matched to a gene: 8. The CDR3 extends over 15 amino acids. Full variable domain (missing parts from reference TRBV7-6 and TRBJ2-5): GAGVSQSPRYKVTKRGQDVALRCDPISGHVSLYWYRQALGQGPEFLTYFNYEAQQDKSGLPNDRFSAERPEGSISTLTIQRTEQRDSAMYRCASSQTGGGQETQYFGPGTRLLVL.

The gene calls are TRBV7-8 and TRBJ2-5, with TRBD2 as a possible D gene (6 bases). The germline gives CDR1 SGHVS, CDR2 FQNEAQ. This CDR3 region has 14 residues. Trimming shortened V by 1 base and J by 2 bases, and 8 bases separated the two germline ends. The CDR3 loop is CASSLDAGQETQYF. The CDR3, as DNA: TGTGCCAGCAGCTTAGACGCGGGGCAAGAGACCCAGTACTTC.

In this sample, this clonotype turned up a few times. This rearrangement joins TRBV3-1 to TRBJ1-3; D may be TRBD1 (5 bases). The length of the CDR3 is 16 residues. V lost 0 bases and J lost 6, with 15 bases in between. In germline, CDR1 is LGHDT, CDR2 YNNKEL (reference sequence). The CDR3 bases are TGTGCCAGCAGCCAAGAGGGTAGGGGCGCCGAAAACACCATATATTTT. Encoded protein: CASSQEGRGAENTIYF.

This clonotype was counted only a few times. The J gene is TRBJ2-1, the V gene TRBV5-1, with 10 bases lining up with TRBD2. The CDR3 sequence is 16 residues long. In germline, CDR1 is SGHRS, CDR2 YFSETQ. V lost 4 bases to trimming and J lost 8 bases; unmatched junction nucleotides: 12. The chain's CDR3 is CASSTRFSGGSDEQFF. CDR3 DNA: TGCGCCAGCAGCACCCGATTTAGCGGGGGGTCAGATGAGCAGTTCTTC.